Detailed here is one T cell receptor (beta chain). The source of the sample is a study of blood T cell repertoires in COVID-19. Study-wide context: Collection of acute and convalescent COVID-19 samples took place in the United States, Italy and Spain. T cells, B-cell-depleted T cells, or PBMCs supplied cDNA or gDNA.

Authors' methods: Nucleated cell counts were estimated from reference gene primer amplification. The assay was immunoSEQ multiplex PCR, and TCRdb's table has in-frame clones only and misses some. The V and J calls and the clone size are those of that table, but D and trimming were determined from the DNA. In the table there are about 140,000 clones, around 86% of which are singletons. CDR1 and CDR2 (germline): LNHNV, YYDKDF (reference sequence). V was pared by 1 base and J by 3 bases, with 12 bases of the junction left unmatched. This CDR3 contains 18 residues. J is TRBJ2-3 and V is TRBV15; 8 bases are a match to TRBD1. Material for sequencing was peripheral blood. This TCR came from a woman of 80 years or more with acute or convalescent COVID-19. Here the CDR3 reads CATSRGAVGQEGTDTQYF. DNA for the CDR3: TGTGCCACCAGCAGAGGGGCCGTGGGACAGGAGGGAACAGATACGCAGTATTTT. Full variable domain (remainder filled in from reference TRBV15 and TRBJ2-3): DAMVIQNPRYQVTQFGKPVTLSCSQTLNHNVMYWYQQKSSQAPKLLFHYYDKDFNNEADTPDNFQSRRPNTSFCFLDIRSPGLGDTAMYLCATSRGAVGQEGTDTQYFGPGTRLTVL.